This T cell receptor beta chain was captured by sequencing in a study of breast tumors, draining lymph nodes, adjacent tissues (dated by TCRdb to 2016 to 2017). Looking at the study overall: Breast cancer patients provided tumor, adjacent nontumor tissue and axillary lymph nodes, and the study compared the TCR beta repertoires across these three sources. The study was designed to assess the relationships and possible T-cell exchange between tumor, surrounding tissue and draining lymph node repertoires in human breast cancer. Points the paper makes about the study in general: The study presented the conclusion that tumor T cells originate in lymph nodes as consistent with a hypothesis, not as something directly demonstrated. T-cell repertoire diversity in tumors was found to be lower than in lymph nodes but higher than in nontumor tissue, and preferential V and J gene usage was observed. The data were considered consistent with most tumor T cells being derived from the lymph node and subsequently expanding within tumor tissue. In luminal-like breast cancer, tumor and nontumor tissue repertoires resembled each other significantly more than in basal-like breast cancer.

This clonotype was seen at least ten times. Its target antigen remains unknown. No base quality information exists; no much larger clone differs at one position. This sample was sequenced with an Illumina HiSeq 2000. Multiplex PCR amplification was used to generate the TCR beta chain libraries. The amplified TCR beta chain products were analyzed by high-throughput sequencing. Starting from the raw public reads, TCRdb applied fastp trimming at Q25, assembled clones with MiXCR and retained in-frame beta chains. Every entry covers one CDR3 protein and lists the most common genes and DNA from its rows. This sample is represented by some 120,000 distinct CDR3 sequences; 20% of them were singletons. The ten largest clones capture more than 3% of the sample. According to the germline V gene, CDR1 reads SGHVS and CDR2 reads FNYEAQ. Relative to germline, V is missing 5 bases and J is missing 2 bases, with 6 bases of the junction outside any gene match. Counted from cysteine to phenylalanine, this CDR3 has 16 amino acids. Here the CDR3 DNA is all that survives: 48 bases in frame from base 1.

The lymph node samples were taken from the axillary draining lymph nodes of breast cancer patients. Sample: axillary lymph node tissue. This clonotype was obtained from a female donor with breast cancer. Some clones in this sample may be carry-over from other donors' samples. The sequence joins TRBV7-6 to TRBJ2-3; 11 bases in the junction line up with TRBD2. The DNA sequence is as follows: TGTGCCAGCAGCCCTATTAGCGGGGGGGCCACAGATACGCAGTATTTT. The resulting protein is CASSPISGGATDTQYF. When the CDR3 is completed using the reference TRBV7-6 and TRBJ2-3 genes on either side, the full variable domain is GAGVSQSPRYKVTKRGQDVALRCDPISGHVSLYWYRQALGQGPEFLTYFNYEAQQDKSGLPNDRFSAERPEGSISTLTIQRTEQRDSAMYRCASSPISGGATDTQYFGPGTRLTVL.